Each of the 8 T cell receptor beta chains below was sequenced from the same sample in a study of beta chain features in type 1 diabetes. Expressed TCRB transcripts were sequenced after all isolated RNA was converted to cDNA. The data were produced by immunoSEQ multiplex PCR, yet TCRdb's version contains in-frame clones alone and is incomplete. The sample includes a few hundred thousand clones, around 30% seen only once; the top ten take 0.05% to 0.065%. The specimen sequenced was naive CD4+ T cells from blood. These receptors were obtained from a young man in good health.

The chain carries TRBV2 and TRBJ1-5; D is uncertain. V lost 7 bases and J 1 base, leaving 8 bases between the germline ends. Germline V CDR1 and CDR2: SNHLY, FYNNEI. This CDR3 is built from 13 residues. For the CDR3, the DNA is TGTGCCAGCAAGCAGGCCAGCAATCAGCCCCAGCATTTT. This encodes CASKQASNQPQHF. Full variable domain (rest looked up from reference TRBV2 and TRBJ1-5): EPEVTQTPSHQVTQMGQEVILRCVPISNHLYFYWYRQILGQKVEFLVSFYNNEISEKSEIFDDQFSVERPDGSNFTLKIRSTKLEDSAMYFCASKQASNQPQHFGDGTRLSIL.

The chain couples TRBV25-1 to TRBJ2-2; 9 bases map to TRBD2. Germline CDR1 MGHDK, CDR2 SYGVNS. With 8 bases clipped from V and 0 bases from J, the junction kept 4 bases outside the gene matches. The CDR3 contains 15 residues. The CDR3 is CASGSGSANTGELFF. CDR3 sequence (DNA): TGTGCCAGCGGTAGCGGGAGTGCGAACACCGGGGAGCTGTTTTTT. The full variable domain, in which reference TRBV25-1 and TRBJ2-2 provide the parts outside the CDR3, is EADIYQTPRYLVIGTGKKITLECSQTMGHDKMYWYQQDPGMELHLIHYSYGVNSTEKGDLSSESTVSRIRTEHFPLTLESARPSHTSQYLCASGSGSANTGELFFGEGSRLTVL.

This clone was counted a few times. J is TRBJ2-4 and V is TRBV10-3; TRBD2 might be the D (6 bases). Germline CDR1 and CDR2: ENHRY and SYGVKD. Trimming cost V 2 bases and J 2 bases, with 10 bases left between them. The CDR3 has 15 residues. The CDR3, as DNA: TGTGCCATCAGTGAGAACCGGGAGACCAAAAACATTCAGTACTTC. Its protein is CAISENRETKNIQYF.

Written as DNA, the CDR3 is TGCAGCGTTTCGACCGGGACAGGGGGAATCGAGCAGTACTTC. Protein: CSVSTGTGGIEQYF. The chain couples TRBV29-1 to TRBJ2-7; 11 nucleotides match TRBD1. With 5 bases clipped from V and 6 bases from J, the junction kept 9 bases outside the gene matches. This CDR3 has 14 residues. Germline values: CDR1 SQVTM, CDR2 ANQGSEA.

There are a few counts of this clone. The chain couples TRBV30 to TRBJ1-4, with D tentatively TRBD1 (5 bases). CDR1 GTSNPN and CDR2 SVGIG come from the germline V gene (reference sequence). CDR3 length: 12 amino acids. With 8 bases removed from V and 3 bases from J, the gap between germline ends came to 10 bases. The CDR3 coding sequence is TGTGCCCTCGGGGCCTCTAATGAAAAACTGTTTTTT. It yields the protein CALGASNEKLFF.

This sequence joins TRBV20-1 and TRBJ2-1; no clear D gene. Germline V lookup: CDR1 DFQATT, CDR2 SNEGSKA (reference sequence). The V end lost 7 bases, the J end lost 13 bases, and 17 bases lay between the germline ends. The CDR3 runs 11 residues. The DNA for the CDR3 is TGCAGTGTTTCCCTCCGGGCCCTCCAGTTCTTC. It translates to CSVSLRALQFF.

The rearrangement joins TRBV27 to TRBJ2-5, with D possibly TRBD1 on 5 matching bases. CDR3 length: 16 residues. Germline-derived CDR1 and CDR2 are MNHEY and SMNVEV (reference sequence). V was shortened by 0 bases and J by 0 bases, with 11 bases between the two germline ends. The CDR3 nucleotides are TGTGCCAGCAGTTTATCGAGGCAGGGCCACCAAGAGACCCAGTACTTC. The encoded protein is CASSLSRQGHQETQYF.

The chain recombines TRBV30 with TRBJ2-1, with D possibly being TRBD1 or TRBD2 (6 bases each). The CDR3 has 14 amino acids. Germline V gene lookup returns CDR1 GTSNPN and CDR2 SVGIG (reference sequence). Trimming stripped 4 bases from V and 2 bases from J, with 12 bases between. The CDR3 DNA sequence: TGTGCCTGGAAGGGGGGAAGGACCTACAATGAGCAGTTCTTC. Amino acids: CAWKGGRTYNEQFF.